This T cell receptor beta chain was found in a study of T cell changes during pregnancy in multiple sclerosis. Only in-frame clones appear in the TCRdb table, and some are missing; sequencing was by immunoSEQ multiplex PCR. The profile covers roughly 80,000 clones, with 90% to 95% appearing a single time and roughly 1.4% taken by the ten largest. V shed 4 bases and J 6 bases; nucleotides not matched to a gene: 7. The CDR3 runs to 15 residues. Germline loops: CDR1 PRHDT, CDR2 FYEKMQ (reference sequence). V and J are TRBV13 and TRBJ2-1; TRBD2 matches at 9 bases. The receptor was isolated from a female donor with multiple sclerosis, enrolled in a pregnancy study. The sample was peripheral blood, taken before pregnancy. CDR3 loop: CASSSSGGRRNEQFF. The CDR3 coding sequence is TGTGCCAGCAGCTCAAGCGGGGGGAGGCGCAATGAGCAGTTCTTC.